This TCR beta chain was identified during a study of cytomegalovirus exposure and HLA in healthy donors. Study results and limitations: In vitro experiments confirmed that three CMV-associated chains were specific for CMV antigens. The classifier reportedly diagnosed cytomegalovirus status with high specificity and sensitivity.

This clone was counted a single time. Its matching antigen is unknown. After removal of 7 bases from V and 6 bases from J, the junction contained 7 bases not matched to a gene. Germline values: CDR1 MGHDK, CDR2 SYGVNS. The CDR3 contains 14 residues. TCRdb's table, derived via immunoSEQ multiplex PCR, lists solely in-frame clones and lacks some. The data contain about 160,000 clones, roughly nine tenths of them singletons. The validation cohort, a group of over a hundred subjects, included the donors and was separate from the roughly 600-subject first cohort. The receptor's source is a woman aged 25 to 39 in good health and CMV-seronegative. Sequenced input: PBMCs. This chain uses TRBV25-1 with TRBJ2-7; 12 positions agree with TRBD2. Here the CDR3 reads CASTSTSGRSEQYF. The DNA for the CDR3 is TGTGCCAGCACCTCAACTAGCGGGAGGAGCGAGCAGTACTTC.